This T cell receptor beta chain was retrieved from a study of read filtering for tumor transcriptome and immune sequencing. Across the study: After DNase treatment, RNA was made into whole-transcriptome libraries.

The V gene's germline CDR1 is GTSNPN and CDR2 SVGIG (reference sequence). V was shortened by 2 bases and J by 5 bases, with 14 bases between the two germline ends. CDR3 length: 14 amino acids. This clonotype was seen ten or more times. The antigen is not known. Molecular barcoded adaptors covering alpha/delta and beta/gamma chains were used on roughly 370 ng RNA. Each CDR3 protein gets one entry after TCRdb re-called the reads with MiXCR. Altogether roughly 38,000 distinct CDR3 sequences are present, roughly an eighth being singletons, with the ten largest covering 5.5% to 8%. Overall study results and limits: Approximately 80% of IR-seq clonotypes had one read, totaling 3% to 4.5% of reads; RNA-seq: approximately 73% and 42%.

Sequenced input: a population of CD138-negative cells sorted from bone marrow. V gene TRBV30 combines with J gene TRBJ2-3, with D tentatively TRBD1 or TRBD2 (6 bases each). The receptor comes from a donor at least 40 years old with multiple myeloma. The CDR3 loop reads CAWSLAEGGDTQYF. The CDR3 DNA reads TGTGCCTGGAGTCTGGCGGAGGGGGGAGATACGCAGTATTTT.